This T cell receptor beta chain was captured by sequencing in a study of shared clonotypes between healthy human individuals. This CDR3 is built from 17 residues. Trimming left V 4 bases short and J 3 bases short, with 22 bases between. Germline V lookup: CDR1 SGHRS, CDR2 YFSETQ. Sequencing used immunoSEQ multiplex PCR; TCRdb keeps in-frame clones, though not all of them. This table holds around 1.1 million clones, around 82% found once. Specimen: memory CD4+ T cells from PBMCs. Subset denoted: CD45RA-negative fraction. The chain uses TRBV5-1 and TRBJ1-2, with a tentative D call TRBD1 (6 bases). This sequence was found in a man aged 18-30 years in good health. Some clones in this sample may be carry-over from other donors' samples. The CDR3 reads CASSLTGTTDIDYGYTF. DNA of the CDR3: TGCGCCAGCAGCCTCACAGGGACAACGGACATAGACTATGGCTACACCTTC.